This is a list of T cell receptor beta chains from one sample in a study of cytomegalovirus exposure and HLA in healthy donors. Sequencing used immunoSEQ multiplex PCR; TCRdb keeps in-frame clones, though not all of them. The sample lists around 170,000 clones, about four fifths occurring once. The specimen sequenced was PBMCs. Receptors originate from a woman aged 50 to 60 in good health and CMV-seropositive. CDR3s include the opening cysteine and the closing phenylalanine or tryptophan. The D gene is left open where the match is weak. Size is omitted from some rows. Given values are once, few, many or a class for expanded clones.

>-|TRBJ1-4|-|TRBV27
CASSKARTPQGNEKLFF
TGTGCCAGCAGCAAAGCTAGGACGCCTCAGGGGAATGAAAAACTGTTTTTT
>-|TRBJ2-3|TRBD1|TRBV7-9
CASSSTGKGTDTQYF
TGTGCCAGCAGCTCGACAGGGAAGGGGACAGATACGCAGTATTTT
>-|TRBJ1-2|TRBD1|TRBV5-4
CASSLGQGRNYGYTF
TGTGCCAGCAGCCTGGGACAGGGCCGTAACTATGGCTACACCTTC
>-|TRBJ2-5|TRBD1|TRBV11-2
CASSPQGVGETQYF
TGTGCCAGCAGCCCTCAGGGGGTAGGGGAGACCCAGTACTTC
>-|TRBJ2-5|-|TRBV30
CAWSGVARETQYF
TGTGCCTGGAGTGGGGTAGCGAGGGAGACCCAGTACTTC
>-|TRBJ1-2|-|TRBV18
CASSPSGVEGGYTF
TGTGCCAGCTCACCTTCAGGGGTAGAAGGTGGCTACACCTTC
>-|TRBJ2-3|-|TRBV5-1
CASSLGQRTDTQYF
TGCGCCAGCAGCTTGGGACAGCGCACAGATACGCAGTATTTT
>once|TRBJ2-1|-|TRBV7-2
CASSLASFTDEQFF
TGTGCCAGCAGCTTAGCTAGCTTTACCGATGAGCAGTTCTTC
>once|TRBJ2-1|TRBD2|TRBV30
CAWSVPRGGQNEQFF
TGTGCCTGGAGTGTACCGCGGGGGGGCCAGAATGAGCAGTTCTTC
>-|TRBJ2-2|TRBD2|TRBV7-9
CASSRAGNTGELFF
TGTGCCAGCAGCCGAGCGGGAAACACCGGGGAGCTGTTTTTT
>once|TRBJ2-7|TRBD2|TRBV4-1
CASSDGGSLSSEQYF
TGCGCCAGCAGCGACGGGGGGAGCCTCTCCTCCGAGCAGTACTTC
>-|TRBJ1-5|-|TRBV10-3
CAISESWGGSEPQHF
TGTGCCATCAGTGAGTCTTGGGGGGGCTCGGAGCCCCAGCATTTT
>few|TRBJ2-7|-|TRBV4-1
CASSQDSEQYF
TGCGCCAGCAGCCAAGATAGCGAGCAGTACTTC
>-|TRBJ2-5|TRBD1|TRBV7-9
CASSLEDSGGETQYF
TGTGCCAGCAGCTTAGAAGATTCAGGGGGAGAGACCCAGTACTTC
>few|TRBJ2-1|TRBD1|TRBV28
CASSLLTGGTGPYNEQFF
TGTGCCAGCAGTTTACTGACAGGGGGCACGGGACCCTACAATGAGCAGTTCTTC
>-|TRBJ2-7|TRBD2|TRBV2
CASDPGGYEQYF
TGTGCCAGCGATCCCGGGGGGTACGAGCAGTACTTC
>-|TRBJ1-2|TRBD1|TRBV7-3
CASSATGGVGYGYTF
TGTGCCAGCAGCGCTACAGGGGGTGTTGGCTATGGCTACACCTTC
>-|TRBJ2-6|-|TRBV19
CASSLGAGANVLTF
TGTGCCAGTAGCCTAGGGGCTGGGGCCAACGTCCTGACTTTC
>-|TRBJ2-5|-|TRBV7-3
CASSLEGGQETQYF
TGTGCCAGCAGCTTAGAAGGCGGCCAAGAGACCCAGTACTTC
>once|TRBJ1-3|-|TRBV28
CASSSRQIPSGNTIYF
TGTGCCAGCAGTTCTAGACAGATCCCCTCTGGAAACACCATATATTTT
>once|TRBJ1-3|TRBD1|TRBV4-3
CASSQDTGGRNTIYF
TGCGCCAGCAGCCAAGATACAGGGGGTAGGAACACCATATATTTT
>-|TRBJ1-5|TRBD1|TRBV6-6
CASRRGTGNQPQHF
TGTGCCAGCAGAAGAGGGACAGGGAATCAGCCCCAGCATTTT
>-|TRBJ1-2|-|TRBV2
CASKSDSYGYTF
TGTGCCAGCAAGTCAGACAGCTATGGCTACACCTTC
>few|TRBJ2-7|-|TRBV11-3
CASSFRTALIVLLYYEQYF
TGTGCCAGCAGCTTCAGGACAGCTCTGATAGTCCTTCTCTACTACGAGCAGTACTTC
>-|TRBJ2-1|-|TRBV4-1
CASSQGAGPYNEQFF
TGCGCCAGCAGCCAAGGAGCAGGGCCCTACAATGAGCAGTTCTTC
>-|TRBJ2-5|TRBD2|TRBV18
CASSPKASGIQETQYF
TGTGCCAGCTCACCAAAGGCTAGCGGAATACAAGAGACCCAGTACTTC
>-|TRBJ1-5|-|TRBV9
CASSAAGGQPQHF
TGTGCCAGCAGCGCAGCCGGGGGGCAGCCCCAGCATTTT
>once|TRBJ2-7|TRBD1|TRBV7-8
CASSPQGVGKSYEQYF
TGTGCCAGCAGCCCCCAGGGGGTAGGGAAATCCTACGAGCAGTACTTC
>-|TRBJ2-7|TRBD1|TRBV2
CASSIDRGRVSYEQYF
TGTGCCAGCAGTATAGACAGGGGGCGGGTCTCCTACGAGCAGTACTTC
>-|TRBJ1-2|TRBD1|TRBV18
CASSPGQGAYGYTF
TGTGCCAGCTCACCGGGACAGGGGGCCTATGGCTACACCTTC
>-|TRBJ2-2|TRBD2|TRBV10-3
CAISGGVGGELFF
TGTGCCATCAGCGGGGGGGTTGGCGGGGAGCTGTTTTTT
>few|TRBJ2-2|-|TRBV27
CASRGQNTGELFF
TGTGCCAGCAGGGGACAGAACACCGGGGAGCTGTTTTTT
>few|TRBJ2-1|-|TRBV19
CASSIRGSANVEQFF
TGTGCCAGTAGTATCCGGGGGTCCGCCAATGTTGAGCAGTTCTTC
>-|TRBJ2-3|TRBD2|TRBV7-2
CASSLDTRTRTQYF
TGTGCCAGCAGCCTAGATACTCGGACTAGAACGCAGTATTTT
>-|TRBJ1-5|TRBD1|TRBV28
CASRGGVQPQHF
TGTGCCAGCAGAGGGGGCGTCCAGCCCCAGCATTTT
>once|TRBJ2-7|-|TRBV6-1
CASREEGGGMEYF
TGTGCCAGCAGGGAGGAGGGAGGTGGGATGGAGTACTTC
>-|TRBJ2-4|-|TRBV19
CASSAGGNAKNIQYF
TGTGCCAGTAGTGCTGGAGGGAACGCCAAAAACATTCAGTACTTC
>once|TRBJ2-7|TRBD1|TRBV30
CAWSSGRRGFEQYF
TGTGCCTGGAGTTCGGGACGCAGGGGGTTCGAGCAGTACTTC
>-|TRBJ2-3|-|TRBV12-1
CASSFSRESTDTQYF
TGTGCCAGCAGCTTTTCCCGGGAGAGCACAGATACGCAGTATTTT
>-|TRBJ1-4|-|TRBV7-8
CASSLVSGGGEKLFF
TGTGCCAGCAGCTTAGTCTCGGGGGGGGGTGAAAAACTGTTTTTT
>-|TRBJ1-1|TRBD1|TRBV18
CASSSNSIGTGGSMLTEAFF
TGTGCCAGCTCATCAAACTCAATCGGGACAGGGGGCTCAATGTTAACTGAAGCTTTCTTT
>-|TRBJ2-1|-|TRBV25-1
CASSDPTAYQGVEQFF
TGTGCCAGCAGTGACCCGACAGCTTACCAAGGGGTTGAGCAGTTCTTC
>-|TRBJ2-1|-|TRBV9
CASSVVSGTYNEQFF
TGTGCCAGCAGCGTAGTATCGGGTACATACAATGAGCAGTTCTTC
>-|TRBJ2-3|-|TRBV19
CASARPSTDTQYF
TGTGCCAGTGCTAGGCCTAGCACAGATACGCAGTATTTT
>-|TRBJ2-7|TRBD1|TRBV2
CASTGTGAFEQYF
TGTGCCAGCACCGGGACAGGGGCTTTTGAGCAGTACTTC
>once|TRBJ1-2|-|TRBV9
CASSPNDRFYGYTF
TGTGCCAGCAGCCCAAACGACAGGTTCTATGGCTACACCTTC
>few|TRBJ1-1|-|TRBV7-3
CASSLLTGSTEAFF
TGTGCCAGCAGCCTATTGACAGGATCCACTGAAGCTTTCTTT
>-|TRBJ1-6|TRBD1|TRBV6-1
CASSDKPGGNSPLHF
TGTGCCAGCAGTGATAAGCCAGGGGGGAATTCACCCCTCCACTTT
>-|TRBJ1-2|TRBD1|TRBV10-1
CADGPGTGGCYGYTF
TGCGCCGACGGGCCGGGGACAGGTGGGTGTTATGGCTACACCTTC
>-|TRBJ1-1|-|TRBV2
CASSEWGSNTEAFF
TGTGCCAGCAGTGAGTGGGGCTCGAACACTGAAGCTTTCTTT
>once|TRBJ2-7|TRBD1|TRBV27
CASSPGTGLSYEQYF
TGTGCCAGCAGCCCCGGGACAGGCCTCTCCTACGAGCAGTACTTC
>-|TRBJ2-5|-|TRBV6-5
CASRLPGGGETQYF
TGTGCCAGCAGACTCCCGGGGGGCGGGGAGACCCAGTACTTC